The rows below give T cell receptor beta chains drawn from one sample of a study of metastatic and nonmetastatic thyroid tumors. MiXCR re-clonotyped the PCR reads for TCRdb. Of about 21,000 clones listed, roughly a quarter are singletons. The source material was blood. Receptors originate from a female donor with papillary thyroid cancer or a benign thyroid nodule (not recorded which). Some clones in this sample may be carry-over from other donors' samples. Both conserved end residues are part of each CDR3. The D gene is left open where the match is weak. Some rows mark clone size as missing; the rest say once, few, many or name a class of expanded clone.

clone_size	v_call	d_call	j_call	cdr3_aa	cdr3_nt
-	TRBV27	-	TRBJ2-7	CASRLTVSSYEQYF	TGTGCCAGCAGATTAACAGTCTCCTCCTACGAGCAGTACTTC
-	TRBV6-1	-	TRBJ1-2	CASSDWGIGYTF	TGTGCCAGCAGTGATTGGGGGATCGGCTACACCTTC
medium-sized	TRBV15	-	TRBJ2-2	CATTRPGRHNTGELFF	TGTGCCACCACCCGGCCAGGGCGACACAACACCGGGGAGCTGTTTTTT
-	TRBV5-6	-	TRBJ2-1	CASSLGGLSSYNEQFF	TGTGCCAGCAGCTTGGGTGGCTTGAGCTCCTACAATGAGCAGTTCTTC
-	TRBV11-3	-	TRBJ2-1	CASSLGILGSRSSYNEQFF	TGTGCCAGCAGCTTAGGTATTTTGGGAAGCCGAAGCTCCTACAATGAGCAGTTCTTC
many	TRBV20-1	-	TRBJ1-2	CSARDNGRMDGYTF	TGCAGTGCTAGAGATAACGGGAGGATGGATGGCTACACCTTC
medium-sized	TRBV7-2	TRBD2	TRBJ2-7	CASSYKAGGPYEQYF	TGTGCCAGCAGCTACAAAGCGGGGGGGCCTTACGAGCAGTACTTC
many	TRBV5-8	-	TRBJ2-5	CASSLGGGTPYQETQYF	TGTGCCAGCAGCCTGGGGGGCGGGACCCCGTACCAAGAGACCCAGTACTTC
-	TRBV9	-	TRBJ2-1	CASSAGGTASYNEQFF	TGTGCCAGCAGCGCTGGGGGGACAGCCTCCTACAATGAGCAGTTCTTC
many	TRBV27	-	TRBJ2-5	CASSFQSRKETQYF	TGTGCCAGCAGTTTCCAATCCCGGAAGGAGACCCAGTACTTC
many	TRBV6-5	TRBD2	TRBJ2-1	CASRPSPGLAGYNEQFF	TGTGCCAGCAGACCGTCTCCGGGACTAGCGGGATACAATGAGCAGTTCTTC
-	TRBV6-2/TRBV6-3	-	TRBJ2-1	CARSTDRSSSYNEQFF	TGTGCCCGCAGTACCGACCGGTCTAGCTCCTACAATGAGCAGTTCTTC
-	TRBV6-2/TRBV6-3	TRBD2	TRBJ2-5	CASTREETQYF	TGTGCCAGCACGCGGGAGGAGACCCAGTACTTC
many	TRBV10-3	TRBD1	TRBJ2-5	CAIGGTGDVETQYF	TGTGCCATAGGAGGGACAGGAGATGTAGAGACCCAGTACTTC
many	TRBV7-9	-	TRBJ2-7	CASSLGQEEQYF	TGTGCCAGCAGCTTAGGCCAGGAAGAGCAGTACTTC
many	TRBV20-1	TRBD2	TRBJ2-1	CSARVSSGGYEQFF	TGCAGTGCTAGAGTGTCTAGCGGGGGTTATGAGCAGTTCTTC
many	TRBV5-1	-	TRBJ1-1	CASSRTDGANTEAFF	TGCGCCAGCAGCAGGACAGACGGAGCGAACACTGAAGCTTTCTTT
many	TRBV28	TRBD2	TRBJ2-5	CASSKSGRSAETQYF	TGTGCCAGCAGCAAGAGCGGGAGGAGTGCCGAGACCCAGTACTTC
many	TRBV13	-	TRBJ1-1	CASLMGNTEAFF	TGTGCCAGCCTAATGGGTAACACTGAAGCTTTCTTT
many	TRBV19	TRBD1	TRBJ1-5	CASVNFVIYRDRGSRSNQPQHF	TGTGCCAGTGTGAACTTCGTCATCTACCGGGACAGGGGTAGTCGGAGCAATCAGCCCCAGCATTTT
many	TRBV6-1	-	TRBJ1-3	CASRYDNSGNTIYF	TGTGCCAGCAGATACGACAACTCTGGAAACACCATATATTTT
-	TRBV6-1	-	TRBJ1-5	CASKDTGKLNQPQHF	TGTGCCAGCAAGGATACCGGGAAACTAAATCAGCCCCAGCATTTT
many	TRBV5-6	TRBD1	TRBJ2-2	CASSLVQGDTGELLF	TGTGCCAGCAGCTTGGTACAGGGGGACACCGGGGAGCTGCTTTTT
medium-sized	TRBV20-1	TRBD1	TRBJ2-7	CSAKSWTGGYEQYF	TGCAGTGCTAAGAGTTGGACAGGGGGCTACGAGCAGTACTTC
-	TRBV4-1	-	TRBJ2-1	CASSQEGWGYEQFF	TGCGCCAGCAGCCAAGAAGGATGGGGGTATGAGCAGTTCTTC
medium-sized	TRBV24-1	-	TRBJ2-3	CATSDSGAGHSTDTQYF	TGTGCCACCAGTGATTCCGGAGCGGGACATAGCACAGATACGCAGTATTTT
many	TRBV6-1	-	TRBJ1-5	CASNSAGQPQHF	TGTGCCAGCAATTCGGCGGGGCAGCCCCAGCATTTT
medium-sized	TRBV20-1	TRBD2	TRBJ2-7	CSASPGTSWYEQYF	TGCAGTGCTAGTCCTGGGACTAGCTGGTACGAGCAGTACTTC
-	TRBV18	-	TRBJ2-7	CASSPDVSSYEQSF	TGTGCCAGTTCACCGGACGTAAGCTCCTACGAGCAGTCCTTC
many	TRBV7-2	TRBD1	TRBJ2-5	CASSADRGVWETQYF	TGTGCCAGCAGCGCGGACAGGGGTGTGTGGGAGACCCAGTACTTC
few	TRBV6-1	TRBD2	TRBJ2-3	CASNDGTSGGEVSDTQYF	TGTGCCAGCAATGACGGGACTAGCGGGGGGGAGGTCTCAGATACGCAGTATTTT
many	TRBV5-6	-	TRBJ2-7	CASSVRPPGQSYEQYF	TGTGCCAGCAGCGTCCGTCCGCCAGGCCAGTCCTACGAGCAGTACTTC
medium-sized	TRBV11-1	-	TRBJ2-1	CASSPFGGETYNEQFF	TGTGCCAGCAGCCCATTTGGCGGGGAGACCTACAATGAGCAGTTCTTC
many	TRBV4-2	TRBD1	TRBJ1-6	CASSQETGNSPLHF	TGTGCCAGCAGCCAAGAGACAGGGAATTCACCCCTCCACTTT
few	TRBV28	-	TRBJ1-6	CASRWTANSPLHF	TGTGCCAGCAGATGGACAGCGAATTCACCCCTCCACTTT
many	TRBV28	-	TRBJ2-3	CASSLLQPDTQYF	TGTGCCAGCAGTTTATTACAGCCAGATACGCAGTATTTT
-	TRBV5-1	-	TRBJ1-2	CASRLATGDFYGYTF	TGCGCCAGCAGGCTCGCGACAGGAGACTTCTATGGCTACACCTTC
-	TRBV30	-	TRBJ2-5	CAWSVERKETQYF	TGTGCCTGGAGTGTAGAGAGAAAAGAGACCCAGTACTTC
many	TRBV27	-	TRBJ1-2	CASSSPGRGSYGYTF	TGTGCCAGCAGTTCCCCAGGTCGGGGTTCCTATGGCTACACCTTC
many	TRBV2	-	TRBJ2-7	CASSDAGPTYEQYF	TGTGCCAGCAGTGACGCGGGGCCCACCTACGAGCAGTACTTC
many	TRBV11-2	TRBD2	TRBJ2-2	CASSSLAGRNTGELFF	TGTGCCAGCAGCTCTCTAGCGGGTAGGAACACCGGGGAGCTGTTTTTT
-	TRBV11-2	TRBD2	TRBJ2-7	CASSFGRGGGRNEQYF	TGTGCCAGCAGCTTCGGTCGTGGGGGAGGGAGGAACGAGCAGTACTTC
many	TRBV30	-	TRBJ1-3	CAWDSVFSTIYF	TGTGCCTGGGACAGCGTCTTTAGCACCATATATTTT
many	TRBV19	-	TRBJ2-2	CASSITRQVLGGELFF	TGTGCCAGTAGTATAACCCGACAGGTGCTAGGTGGGGAGCTGTTTTTT
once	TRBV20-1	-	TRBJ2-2	CSARVQGGAGELFF	TGCAGTGCTAGGGTCCAGGGTGGGGCCGGGGAGCTGTTTTTT
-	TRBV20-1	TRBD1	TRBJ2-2	CSASGPGTGVTGELFF	TGCAGTGCCTCAGGGCCCGGGACAGGGGTCACCGGGGAGCTGTTTTTT
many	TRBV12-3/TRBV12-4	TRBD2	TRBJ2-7	CASRLTSGPYEQYF	TGTGCCAGCAGGCTCACTAGCGGTCCGTACGAGCAGTACTTC
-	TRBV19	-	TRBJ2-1	CASKGSGDYNEQFF	TGTGCCAGTAAGGGTAGCGGCGATTACAATGAGCAGTTCTTC
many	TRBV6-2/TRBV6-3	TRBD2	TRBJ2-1	CASRWAGGLTEQFF	TGTGCCAGCAGATGGGCGGGGGGGCTTACTGAGCAGTTCTTC
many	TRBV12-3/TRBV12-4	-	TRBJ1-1	CASEAGYTEAFF	TGTGCCAGCGAGGCAGGCTACACTGAAGCTTTCTTT